This T cell receptor beta chain was recovered during a study of shared clonotypes between healthy human individuals. Sorted-subset replicate PCR reactions contained 200 to 250 ng DNA, corresponding to about 30,000 T cell genomes. The method was immunoSEQ multiplex PCR; TCRdb's version includes in-frame clones alone and lacks a portion of them. The sample consists of about 1.5 million clones, approximately 97% of them appearing once. V was pared by 5 bases and J by 0 bases, with 11 bases between. Germline V lookup: CDR1 LNHDA, CDR2 SQIVND (reference sequence). The CDR3 is 15 residues long. This TCR was recovered from a man aged 30 to 45 in good health. The chain is built from TRBV19 and TRBJ1-5; D remains ambiguous. Material: naive CD4+ T cells sorted from blood. Subset indicated: CD45RA+ positively selected. The CDR3 DNA is TGTGCCAGTAGTGTTCGTAGAAGTAGCAATCAGCCCCAGCATTTT. Its protein is CASSVRRSSNQPQHF. Combining the CDR3 with reference TRBV19 and TRBJ1-5 gives the whole variable domain DGGITQSPKYLFRKEGQNVTLSCEQNLNHDAMYWYRQDPGQGLRLIYYSQIVNDFQKGDIAEGYSVSREKKESFPLTVTSAQKNPTAFYLCASSVRRSSNQPQHFGDGTRLSIL.